The clone carrying this T cell receptor (beta chain) was counted many times. What it binds is unknown. Approximately 10 milliliters of peripheral blood were drawn from each donor into EDTA-treated tubes. No fewer than 5 micrograms of total RNA were isolated from every sample. These data originate in a study of blood T cells in healthy people across ages. Study-wide findings and caveats: Age brought a roughly linear fall in TCR beta diversity measured per million T cells. The donors' CMV status was not determined, possibly confounding changes in expanded clonotypes.

Germline assignment: CDR1 SQVTM and CDR2 ANQGSEA. The germline V and J ends were trimmed by 4 bases and 2 bases, with 13 bases remaining between them. This CDR3 has 14 amino acids. It was with a sample-barcoded 5' primer and a J-beta primer mix that a second PCR of roughly 7 to 12 cycles was run. From the 5' RACE reads, TCRdb called clonotypes with MiXCR, one entry per CDR3 protein. The profile shows over a million distinct CDR3 sequences, 40% to 45% of them singletons. This rearrangement joins TRBV29-1 to TRBJ2-3; weak D call: TRBD2 (6 bases). This sequence was found in a woman aged 18-29 years in good health. Specimen: blood. The DNA of the CDR3 is TGCAGCGTTGTTTCGGGACTGAACACAGATACGCAGTATTTT. It codes for CSVVSGLNTDTQYF.